These 22 T cell receptor beta chains share one sample of origin, sequenced in a study of blood T cell repertoires in COVID-19. Data came from immunoSEQ multiplex PCR; TCRdb stores just in-frame clones and leaves some out. The data contain some 190,000 clones, approximately 85% of them singletons. The source material was peripheral blood. The receptors were gathered from a man aged 55 to 70 with acute or convalescent COVID-19.

The V and J genes are TRBV24-1 and TRBJ2-2; TRBD2 matches at 7 bases. The CDR3 runs 16 residues. Germline V gene lookup returns CDR1 KGHDR and CDR2 SFDVKD. J lost 3 bases, V lost 0 bases, and 3 bases had no gene match. As DNA, the CDR3 is TGTGCCACCAGTGATTTGTCGGGGGGTCACACCGGGGAGCTGTTTTTT. Amino acid sequence: CATSDLSGGHTGELFF.

The V and J genes are TRBV5-5 and TRBJ1-4, with 8 bases that match TRBD1. Germline loops: CDR1 SGHKS, CDR2 YYEKEE (reference sequence). The CDR3 loop spans 14 amino acids. V gave up 0 bases and J gave up 10 bases; unmatched junction bases: 5. In nucleotides, the CDR3 is TGTGCCAGCAGCTTGGGTACAGGGGGTCTAAAACTGTTTTTT. Amino acids: CASSLGTGGLKLFF.

This clone was seen once. The J gene is TRBJ1-1, the V gene TRBV5-5; 9 nucleotides agree with TRBD1. CDR3 size: 15 residues. Germline CDR1 and CDR2: SGHKS and YYEKEE (reference sequence). V lost 0 bases to trimming and J lost 5 bases; unmatched junction nucleotides: 5. The chain's CDR3 is CASSLELGQGTEAFF. In DNA, the CDR3 is TGTGCCAGCAGCTTGGAGCTGGGACAGGGAACTGAAGCTTTCTTT.

The chain combines TRBV7-2 with TRBJ2-7, with TRBD1 identical over 7 bases. The CDR3 length is 15 residues. J gave up 8 bases and V 0 bases, and 10 bases lay outside the gene matches. The germline V gene encodes CDR1 SGHTA and CDR2 FQGNSA. The CDR3 is CASSLARVTGYQQYF. The CDR3 DNA follows: TGTGCCAGCAGCTTAGCTCGGGTGACAGGGTACCAGCAGTACTTC.

V and J are TRBV11-2 and TRBJ1-2; 10 bases are shared with TRBD1. Germline V gives CDR1 SGHAT, CDR2 FQNNGV. With V trimmed by 5 bases and J by 5 bases, 8 bases remained unmatched. The CDR3 has 15 residues. Written as DNA, the CDR3 is TGTGCCAGCAGCCGGACGACAGGGGGCGTATATGGCTACACCTTC. Amino acid sequence: CASSRTTGGVYGYTF.

The chain employs TRBV28 and TRBJ1-5, with 11 bases that match TRBD1. This CDR3 is 17 amino acids long. Trimming cost V 7 bases and J 5 bases; bases outside gene matches: 13. Germline CDR1 reads MDHEN; CDR2 reads SYDVKM. CDR3 bases: TGTGCCAGCACCCAACCCCGGGACAGGGGGGGAGATCAGCCCCAGCATTTT. Translating it yields CASTQPRDRGGDQPQHF.

This chain uses TRBV24-1 with TRBJ2-1, with TRBD2 matching over 15 bases. Germline values: CDR1 KGHDR, CDR2 SFDVKD. The ends lost 2 bases at V and 9 bases at J; junction bases unmatched: 4. The CDR3 loop spans 16 amino acids. CDR3 sequence (DNA): TGTGCCACCAGTGATTCCGGGACTAGCGGGAGGAGTGAGCAGTTCTTC. As protein: CATSDSGTSGRSEQFF.

The chain recombines TRBV5-4 with TRBJ2-1; a weak D match, TRBD2 (5 bases). The CDR3 totals 13 residues. V was shortened by 3 bases and J by 4 bases, with 8 bases between the two germline ends. Germline V gives CDR1 SGHNT, CDR2 YYREEE (reference sequence). DNA for the CDR3: TGTGCCAGCAGCTCGGAGGCGTACAATGAGCAGTTCTTC. Translation: CASSSEAYNEQFF.

This chain uses TRBV9 with TRBJ2-3; D is possibly TRBD2 (6 bases). Deletions cut 0 bases from V and 2 bases from J, with 13 bases between. CDR1 is SGDLS and CDR2 is YYNGEE in the germline V gene. This CDR3 has 16 amino acids. In DNA, the CDR3 is TGTGCCAGCAGCGTAGGGTCTAGCGTAGCCACAGATACGCAGTATTTT. Protein: CASSVGSSVATDTQYF.

The chain links TRBV7-3 to TRBJ2-1; perhaps TRBD2 as D (6 bases). V was clipped by 5 bases and J by 4 bases, with 12 bases between them. The CDR3 covers 14 residues. In germline, CDR1 is SGHTA, CDR2 FQGTGA. The CDR3 nucleotides read TGTGCCAGCAGCCGGGGACTCCTTTACAATGAGCAGTTCTTC. As protein: CASSRGLLYNEQFF.

A few counts support this clone. This chain connects TRBV5-1 to TRBJ1-1; 10 nucleotides align to TRBD1. With V trimmed by 4 bases and J by 4 bases, 13 bases remained unmatched. CDR3 length equals 17 residues. The V gene's germline CDR1 is SGHRS and CDR2 YFSETQ. The CDR3 spells CASSAFPGQGMGTEAFF. The CDR3, as DNA: TGCGCCAGCAGCGCCTTCCCGGGACAGGGGATGGGCACTGAAGCTTTCTTT.

The genes are TRBV5-6 and TRBJ1-2, with 12 bases matching TRBD1. The CDR3 is made up of 16 amino acids. With V trimmed by 4 bases and J by 0 bases, 4 bases remained unmatched. Germline CDR1 is SGHDT and CDR2 is YYEEEE. CDR3 sequence: CASSRGQGASNYGYTF. The CDR3 nucleotides read TGTGCCAGCAGCCGGGGACAGGGGGCGTCTAACTATGGCTACACCTTC.

V usage is TRBV21-1 and J usage is TRBJ2-1; the table's TRBD2 call for D was not verified on the DNA. TRBV21-1 is a pseudogene. The length of the CDR3 is 17 residues. Written as DNA, the CDR3 is TGTGCCAGCAGCAAAGCCCTGGGGTGTGGGAGGGTCTATGAGCAGTTCTTC. Its translation: CASSKALGCGRVYEQFF.

Here the CDR3 reads CAISTSQANYEQYF. As DNA, the CDR3 is TGTGCCATCAGTACCTCACAGGCAAACTACGAGCAGTACTTC. V and J are TRBV10-3 and TRBJ2-7, with D possibly TRBD1 on 5 matching bases. Trimming removed 5 bases at V and 3 bases at J, with 14 bases between. This CDR3 region has 14 residues. Germline-derived CDR1 and CDR2 are ENHRY and SYGVKD.

The rearrangement joins TRBV28 to TRBJ2-5; 8 bases are shared with TRBD2. Trimming at V came to 2 bases and at J to 5 bases, leaving 4 bases not matched to a gene. Germline assignment: CDR1 MDHEN and CDR2 SYDVKM. This CDR3 is 14 amino acids long. The CDR3: CASSLAGGGETQYF. The CDR3 DNA sequence: TGTGCCAGCAGTTTAGCGGGAGGTGGGGAGACCCAGTACTTC.

The genes are TRBV6-2 or TRBV6-3 and TRBJ2-6; 8 bases line up with TRBD1. V dropped 2 bases and J dropped 3; count of bases not matched to a gene: 3. This CDR3 contains 16 residues. Germline CDR1 reads MNHEY; CDR2 reads SVGEGT. In nucleotides, the CDR3 is TGTGCCAGCAGTTACCAGACAGGGGTTGGGGCCAACGTCCTGACTTTC. Its translation is CASSYQTGVGANVLTF.

The V and J genes are TRBV12-3 or TRBV12-4 and TRBJ2-1; TRBD1 is a possible D gene (5 bases). The CDR3 covers 13 residues. Trimming left V 5 bases short and J 12 bases short, with 17 bases between. The CDR3 is CASSKQAAPSQFF. The CDR3 DNA reads TGTGCCAGCAGTAAACAGGCCGCTCCGTCGCAGTTCTTC.

This clone was counted once. V usage is TRBV27 and J usage is TRBJ2-7; 10 bases are shared with TRBD2. The ends lost 5 bases at V and 4 bases at J; junction bases unmatched: 2. There are 13 residues in the CDR3. Per the germline V gene, CDR1 is MNHEY and CDR2 is SMNVEV (reference sequence). CDR3 protein: CASSPGLAYEQYF. CDR3 DNA sequence: TGTGCCAGCAGTCCGGGACTAGCGTACGAGCAGTACTTC.

The chain carries TRBV18 and TRBJ1-5; possible D gene TRBD1, 5 bases. V was trimmed by 6 bases and J by 4 bases, leaving 13 bases between them. Germline CDR1 reads KGHSH; CDR2 reads LQKENI. CDR3 length equals 14 residues. As DNA, the CDR3 is TGTGCCAGCTCCCTTCAGGGTAAAAATCAGCCCCAGCATTTT. Translated, it gives CASSLQGKNQPQHF.

The rearrangement uses TRBV18 and TRBJ1-3; no clear D. Germline CDR1 reads KGHSH; CDR2 reads LQKENI. V was clipped by 2 bases and J by 0 bases, with 11 bases between them. This CDR3 spans 16 amino acids. This chain's CDR3 is CASSPDGVRSGNTIYF. The CDR3 bases are TGTGCCAGCTCACCAGACGGGGTCCGCTCTGGAAACACCATATATTTT.

The chain is built from TRBV19 and TRBJ1-2, with TRBD1 as a possible D gene (5 bases). Trimming took 1 base from V and 2 from J, leaving 8 bases between them. This CDR3 has 14 amino acids. CDR1 is LNHDA, CDR2 SQIVND, per germline (reference sequence). The CDR3 bases are TGTGCCAGTAGTATAGGCAGGGTCAACTATGGCTACACCTTC. Amino acid sequence: CASSIGRVNYGYTF.

This clone was seen just once. The rearrangement joins TRBV9 to TRBJ1-6, with D perhaps TRBD1 (6 bases). Germline V lookup: CDR1 SGDLS, CDR2 YYNGEE. The CDR3 is 14 residues long. V was cut by 2 bases and J by 5 bases, with 8 bases left in between. The CDR3 DNA sequence: TGTGCCAGCAGCGTCCGGGACAATAATTCACCCCTCCACTTT. It encodes CASSVRDNNSPLHF.